The present TCR beta chain was sequenced within a study of healthy donors' naive CD4 and CD8 T cells. Overall study findings and caveats: Reportedly, most V and J gene segments showed naive CD4+ versus CD8+ bias.

Starting from about 0.55 ug of total RNA, TCR libraries were made with linear amplification. TCRdb recomputed calls from the reads with MiXCR, one row per CDR3 protein. The sample lists about 180,000 distinct CDR3 sequences, over 60% seen once, with roughly 2.4% in the top ten. With 1 base removed from V and 5 bases from J, the gap between germline ends came to 8 bases. The CDR3 extends over 13 amino acids. Regarding this clonotype: What it binds is unknown.

This chain uses TRBV12-3 or TRBV12-4 with TRBJ1-2; D is unresolved. This receptor was obtained from a pool of human donors in good health; the sample pools cells from several healthy donors. Source material: naive CD4+ and CD8+ T cells sorted from blood, pooled from several donors. CDR3 DNA sequence: TGTGCCAGCAGTTTAGAACAGAAATATGGCTACACCTTC. It yields the protein CASSLEQKYGYTF.